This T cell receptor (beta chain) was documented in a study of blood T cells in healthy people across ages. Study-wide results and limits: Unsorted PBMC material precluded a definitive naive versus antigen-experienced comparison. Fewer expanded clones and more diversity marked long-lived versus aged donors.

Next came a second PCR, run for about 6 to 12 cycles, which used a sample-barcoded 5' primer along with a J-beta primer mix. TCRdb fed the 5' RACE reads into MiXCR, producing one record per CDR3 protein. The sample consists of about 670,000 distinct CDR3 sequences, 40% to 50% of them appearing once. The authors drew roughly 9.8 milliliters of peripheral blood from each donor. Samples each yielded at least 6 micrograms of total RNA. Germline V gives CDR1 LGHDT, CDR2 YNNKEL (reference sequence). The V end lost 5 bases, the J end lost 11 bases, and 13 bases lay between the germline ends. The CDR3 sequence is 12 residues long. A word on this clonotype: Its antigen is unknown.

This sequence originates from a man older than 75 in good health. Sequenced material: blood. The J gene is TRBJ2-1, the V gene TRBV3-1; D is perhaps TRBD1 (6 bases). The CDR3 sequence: CASSTTGYKQFF. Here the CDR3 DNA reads TGTGCCAGCAGCACAACAGGGTACAAGCAGTTCTTC.